The count of the clone carrying this T cell receptor (beta chain) is one. The CDR3 length is 17 residues. The V end lost 0 bases, the J end lost 0 bases, and 13 bases lay between the germline ends. The germline V gene has CDR1 SGHKS and CDR2 YYEKEE (reference sequence). Original data processing: Researchers report that nucleated cell counts were estimated from reference gene primer amplification. Method: immunoSEQ multiplex PCR; TCRdb's copy keeps in-frame clones and lacks some. D and trimming were read from the DNA, whereas the V and J calls and clone size are those reported in that table. This table holds about 14,000 clones, 80% to 90% found once. These data come from a study of blood T cell repertoires in COVID-19. Study context: Some COVID-19 samples were acute and others convalescent; all came from the United States, Italy and Spain. Sample material is recorded as cDNA or gDNA derived from T cells, B-cell-depleted T cells, or PBMCs.

The chain has TRBV5-5 and TRBJ2-1; D gene unclear. The sequence was obtained from a human donor in a cohort sampled during active COVID-19. The sample was peripheral blood. Here the CDR3 reads CASSLGGLSDSYNEQFF. DNA of the CDR3: TGTGCCAGCAGCTTGGGTGGCTTGTCAGACTCCTACAATGAGCAGTTCTTC.